This TCR beta chain was obtained from a study of a mutant IDH1 vaccine in newly diagnosed glioma. Overall study: At weeks 1, 3, 5, 7, 11, 15, 19 and 23, patients received a vaccination, eight in all. It was radiotherapy, temozolomide, or both that patients received previously, with most receiving both. In some groups vaccination began 4-6 weeks post-radiotherapy; others received it with temozolomide.

A word on this clone: Antigen specificity is unknown.

Time point of the sample: week 5, during vaccination. Topical imiquimod was applied with each vaccine dose, which held 300 ug of mutant IDH1 20-mer peptide. Data came from immunoSEQ multiplex PCR; TCRdb stores just in-frame clones and leaves some out. The sample has 50,000 to 70,000 clones; around 82% are singletons. The source was PBMCs, collected from a glioma patient whose treatment included an IDH1 peptide vaccine. The sequence derives from a woman between 18 and 29 years old with glioma. Some clones in this sample may be carry-over from other donors' samples.

Here the CDR3 reads CASSRGDEKLFF. CDR3 sequence (DNA): TGTGCCAGCAGCCGAGGGGATGAAAAACTGTTTTTT. This sequence joins TRBV7-2 and TRBJ1-4; D is possibly TRBD1 (5 bases). The germline V gene has CDR1 SGHTA and CDR2 FQGNSA. The V gene lost 5 bases and the J gene lost 6 bases, with 7 bases spanning the gap. This CDR3 has 12 residues. Drawing the rest from reference TRBV7-2 and TRBJ1-4, the complete variable domain is GAGVSQSPSNKVTEKGKDVELRCDPISGHTALYWYRQSLGQGLEFLIYFQGNSAPDKSGLPSDRFSAERTGGSVSTLTIQRTQQEDSAVYLCASSRGDEKLFFGSGTQLSVL.